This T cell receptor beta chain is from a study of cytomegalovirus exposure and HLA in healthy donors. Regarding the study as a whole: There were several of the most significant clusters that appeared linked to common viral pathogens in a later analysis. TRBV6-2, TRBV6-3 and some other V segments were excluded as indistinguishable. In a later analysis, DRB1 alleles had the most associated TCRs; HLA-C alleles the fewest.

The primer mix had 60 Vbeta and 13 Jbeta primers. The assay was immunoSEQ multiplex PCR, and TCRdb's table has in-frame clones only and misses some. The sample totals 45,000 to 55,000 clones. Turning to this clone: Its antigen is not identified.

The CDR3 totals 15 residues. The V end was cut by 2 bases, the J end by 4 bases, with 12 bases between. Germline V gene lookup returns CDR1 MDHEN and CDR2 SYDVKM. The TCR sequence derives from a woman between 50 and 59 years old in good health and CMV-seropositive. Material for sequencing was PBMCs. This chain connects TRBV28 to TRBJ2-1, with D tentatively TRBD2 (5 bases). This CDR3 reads CASSLIGIPYNEQFF. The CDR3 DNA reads TGTGCCAGCAGTTTAATCGGGATTCCATACAATGAGCAGTTCTTC. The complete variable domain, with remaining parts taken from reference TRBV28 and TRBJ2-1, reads DVKVTQSSRYLVKRTGEKVFLECVQDMDHENMFWYRQDPGLGLRLIYFSYDVKMKEKGDIPEGYSVSREKKERFSLILESASTNQTSMYLCASSLIGIPYNEQFFGPGTRLTVL.